Listed here are 20 T cell receptor beta chains from one sample, sequenced in a study of shared clonotypes between healthy human individuals. Repertoires were generated with immunoSEQ multiplex PCR, while TCRdb's copy carries only in-frame clones and drops some. The table shows hundreds of thousands of clones, with about four fifths occurring only once. Sequencing was done on a sample of PBMCs. These receptors came from a woman between 40 and 55 years old in good health. Some clones in this sample may be carry-over from other donors' samples.

This sequence joins TRBV7-2 and TRBJ2-7, with D possibly matching TRBD2 (7 bases). V shed 7 bases and J shed 6 bases, with 22 bases lying between them. This CDR3 region has 15 residues. The V gene's germline CDR1 is SGHTA and CDR2 FQGNSA. The CDR3 protein is CASTLKRDKVPEQYF. CDR3 nucleotides: TGTGCCAGCACACTGAAGCGGGACAAAGTCCCCGAGCAGTACTTC.

The chain uses TRBV28 and TRBJ2-7; 8 positions match TRBD1. Germline lookup yields CDR1 MDHEN and CDR2 SYDVKM. V lost 0 bases to trimming and J lost 5 bases; unmatched junction nucleotides: 6. The CDR3 loop spans 15 amino acids. In DNA form, the CDR3 reads TGTGCCAGCAGTTTATGGGACAGGGATTCCAACGAGCAGTACTTC. It is translated as CASSLWDRDSNEQYF.

This sequence joins TRBV4-1 and TRBJ2-7, with TRBD2 matching over 12 bases. V shed 1 base, J shed 3 bases, and the junction held 13 bases outside the gene matches. The CDR3 spans 19 residues. In germline, CDR1 is MGHRA, CDR2 YSYEKL. The CDR3 loop is CASSQVRWASGRVDYEQYF. The CDR3 region has the DNA TGCGCCAGCAGCCAAGTCCGGTGGGCTAGCGGGAGGGTTGACTACGAGCAGTACTTC.

This clone was picked up one time. The rearrangement uses TRBV5-1 and TRBJ2-3; the match to TRBD2 covers 16 bases. Losses at the gene ends were 4 bases for V and 5 bases for J; bases not matched to a gene: 4. From germline, CDR1 is SGHRS and CDR2 YFSETQ. This CDR3 has 16 residues. CDR3 loop: CASSPGTSGRVDTQYF. CDR3 nucleotides: TGCGCCAGCAGCCCGGGGACTAGCGGGAGGGTAGATACGCAGTATTTT.

The genes are TRBV5-1 and TRBJ2-1, with TRBD2 matching over 12 bases. The CDR3 covers 15 residues. CDR1 is SGHRS and CDR2 is YFSETQ in the germline V gene. V shed 4 bases, J shed 6 bases, and the junction held 5 bases outside the gene matches. The CDR3 DNA reads TGCGCCAGCAGCCAGACTAGCGGGAGTAGCAATGAGCAGTTCTTC. As protein: CASSQTSGSSNEQFF.

V and J are TRBV5-6 and TRBJ1-2, with TRBD1 matching over 7 bases. The CDR3 has 15 residues. After removal of 4 bases from V and 2 bases from J, the junction contained 8 bases not matched to a gene. Germline V CDR1 and CDR2: SGHDT, YYEEEE. The CDR3 reads CASSGGQGVNYGYTF. Written as DNA, the CDR3 is TGTGCCAGCAGCGGTGGGCAGGGGGTAAACTATGGCTACACCTTC.

The rearrangement links TRBV20-1 to TRBJ2-7; D gene unclear. V shed 6 bases and J shed 7 bases, with 13 bases lying between them. CDR1 and CDR2 from the germline V gene are DFQATT and SNEGSKA (reference sequence). This CDR3 spans 11 amino acids. CDR3 DNA: TGCAGTGCCGAGAATTTGGGAGAGCAGTACTTC. Its translation is CSAENLGEQYF.

J is TRBJ2-1 and V is TRBV2, with TRBD2 identical over 12 bases. This CDR3 is 12 amino acids long. CDR1 and CDR2 from the germline V gene are SNHLY and FYNNEI. The CDR3 nucleotides read TGTGATTCTAGCGGGAGGGCCGATGAGCAGTTCTTC. Its protein product is CDSSGRADEQFF.

This chain connects TRBV28 to TRBJ1-5; weak D call: TRBD1 (5 bases). The CDR3 extends over 14 amino acids. The ends were cut back, 6 bases at V and 5 bases at J, with 14 bases in the middle. Germline loops: CDR1 MDHEN, CDR2 SYDVKM. The CDR3 DNA reads as TGTGCCAGCAGCTCCGCCTGGGGCCATCAGCCCCAGCATTTT. Its translation: CASSSAWGHQPQHF.

This chain links TRBV10-3 with TRBJ2-5; D is perhaps TRBD2 (6 bases). The CDR3 length is 13 residues. Germline assignment: CDR1 ENHRY and CDR2 SYGVKD. The ends were cut back, 8 bases at V and 2 bases at J, with 12 bases in the middle. This CDR3 is CAIAAGRQETQYF. CDR3 DNA sequence: TGTGCCATCGCGGCGGGGCGACAAGAGACCCAGTACTTC.

This chain joins TRBV7-3 and TRBJ1-3; a possible D gene is TRBD1 (5 bases). With 4 bases removed from V and 0 bases from J, the gap between germline ends came to 13 bases. The CDR3 is 16 residues long. CDR1 SGHTA and CDR2 FQGTGA come from the germline V gene. The CDR3 DNA reads as TGTGCCAGCAGCTGGACACAGGAGAGCTCTGGAAACACCATATATTTT. Translation gives CASSWTQESSGNTIYF. The entire variable domain, with the rest obtained from reference TRBV7-3 and TRBJ1-3, is as follows: GAGVSQTPSNKVTEKGKYVELRCDPISGHTALYWYRQSLGQGPEFLIYFQGTGAADDSGLPNDRFFAVRPEGSVSTLKIQRTERGDSAVYLCASSWTQESSGNTIYFGEGSWLTVV.

Worth noting for this clone: Germline and junction disagree at one end, which may indicate a read error. The chain combines TRBV4-2 with TRBJ1-2; a possible D gene is TRBD1 (6 bases). The CDR3 consists of 14 residues. In germline, CDR1 is LGHNA, CDR2 YNFKEQ. The CDR3 sequence: CASIQDGTSYGYTF. The DNA for the CDR3 is TGTGCCAGCATCCAAGATGGGACAAGTTATGGCTACACCTTC.

This clone turned up a few times. The rearrangement uses TRBV21-1 and TRBJ2-6; the table's D gene call, TRBD1, was not cross checked with the DNA. TRBV21-1 is assigned pseudogene status. The CDR3 spans 17 residues. The CDR3 loop is CASSKGLTVDGANVLTF. CDR3 bases: TGTGCCAGCAGCAAAGGCCTGACAGTTGATGGGGCCAACGTCCTGACTTTC.

This clone was counted ten times or more. V usage is TRBV7-2 and J usage is TRBJ1-5; weak D call: TRBD1 (5 bases). Between the trimmed V and J ends, which lost 4 bases and 0 bases, there was a span of 13 bases. This CDR3 has 16 residues. From germline, CDR1 is SGHTA and CDR2 FQGNSA. CDR3 nucleotide sequence: TGTGCCAGCAGCTGGACCGGGACGGATAGCAATCAGCCCCAGCATTTT. Translation: CASSWTGTDSNQPQHF.

The V and J genes are TRBV7-9 and TRBJ1-5; 7 bases are a match to TRBD1. The trim removed 0 bases at V and 5 bases at J, leaving 10 bases unmatched. CDR1 is SEHNR, CDR2 FQNEAQ, per germline (reference sequence). The CDR3 has 17 residues. The CDR3 is CASSLANPGQAYQPQHF. CDR3 in DNA: TGTGCCAGCAGCTTAGCGAACCCCGGACAGGCCTATCAGCCCCAGCATTTT.

V usage is TRBV18 and J usage is TRBJ2-3; the match to TRBD2 covers 7 bases. V trimming: 2 bases; J trimming: 6 bases; junction bases outside the gene matches: 5. CDR3 size: 14 residues. Germline V gene sequence: CDR1 KGHSH, CDR2 LQKENI. In DNA, the CDR3 is TGTGCCAGCTCACCATACGTCGGGGGGGATACGCAGTATTTT. Translation: CASSPYVGGDTQYF.

The chain employs TRBV5-1 and TRBJ2-7, with D unresolved. V was pared by 0 bases and J by 0 bases, with 13 bases between. The germline V gene encodes CDR1 SGHRS and CDR2 YFSETQ. This CDR3 is built from 16 residues. CDR3 sequence: CASSLEGPPSSYEQYF. CDR3 DNA sequence: TGCGCCAGCAGCTTGGAAGGACCCCCGAGCTCCTACGAGCAGTACTTC.

This rearrangement joins TRBV6-1 to TRBJ2-6; D not certain. CDR3 length equals 15 residues. The germline CDR1 and CDR2 sequences are MNHNS and SASEGT. Deletions cut 5 bases from V and 2 bases from J, with 10 bases between. The CDR3 region is CASSSFATGANVLTF. CDR3 bases: TGTGCCAGCAGTTCCTTTGCCACTGGGGCCAACGTCCTGACTTTC.

The chain recombines TRBV28 with TRBJ2-2, with 9 bases matching TRBD2. Germline trimming cut 5 bases from V and 2 bases from J; bases unmatched to any gene: 15. The CDR3 has 19 amino acids. CDR1 and CDR2 from the germline V gene are MDHEN and SYDVKM. The CDR3 DNA follows: TGTGCCAGCAGTCCCGACCGCACTAGCGGGTTAACCAACACCGGGGAGCTGTTTTTT. Translation gives CASSPDRTSGLTNTGELFF. Full variable domain (rest looked up from reference TRBV28 and TRBJ2-2): DVKVTQSSRYLVKRTGEKVFLECVQDMDHENMFWYRQDPGLGLRLIYFSYDVKMKEKGDIPEGYSVSREKKERFSLILESASTNQTSMYLCASSPDRTSGLTNTGELFFGEGSRLTVL.

V usage is TRBV28 and J usage is TRBJ2-7; unclear D gene. CDR3 length: 14 residues. The ends were cut back, 3 bases at V and 5 bases at J, with 14 bases in the middle. Germline V lookup: CDR1 MDHEN, CDR2 SYDVKM. The DNA for the CDR3 is TGTGCCAGCAGTTTTCCCTCCCCGGTGAACGAGCAGTACTTC. Protein: CASSFPSPVNEQYF.